The clone carrying this T cell receptor beta chain has just a few counts. Its specificity is unknown. This sample stems from a study of identical twins. Whole-study results and caveats: Conclusions leaned on cross-sectional statistical analysis and did not track the same donors over time. Insertion counts were lower in abundant cord blood beta clonotypes, a trend that memory repertoires did not show. Researchers caution that invariant MAIT and iNKT cells could partly confound zero-insertion analyses. Sequences that were out-of-frame, alpha and twin-shared displayed an excess of low generation probability.

Each CDR3 protein is one row after TCRdb ran MiXCR on the 5' RACE reads. The top ten hold about 9.1% of the sample, which has around 220,000 distinct CDR3 sequences, roughly a tenth seen once. V lost 7 bases, J lost 3 bases, and 18 bases lay in between. The germline V gene encodes CDR1 MDHEN and CDR2 SYDVKM. The CDR3 has 15 amino acids. The chain employs TRBV28 and TRBJ2-5, with D perhaps TRBD1 (6 bases). The TCR was taken from a man in his fifties or sixties in good health. What was sequenced was memory T cells sorted from blood. The CDR3 DNA follows: TGTGCCAGCAAGCCCCTTGACAGGAAGGAAGAGACCCAGTACTTC. It specifies CASKPLDRKEETQYF.